Below, 30 T cell receptor beta chains from the same sample are listed, as sequenced in a study of cytomegalovirus exposure and HLA in healthy donors. Both 60 Vbeta primers and 13 Jbeta primers went into the PCR. Here immunoSEQ multiplex PCR was the method, and the copy in TCRdb shows in-frame clones only, minus some. Of more than 110,000 clones listed, around 81% are singletons. The sequencing input was PBMCs. The receptor source for this set is a man between 40 and 49 years old in good health and CMV-seropositive.

The chain recombines TRBV5-1 with TRBJ1-2; TRBD1 agrees at 7 bases. Germline CDR1 reads SGHRS; CDR2 reads YFSETQ. The length of the CDR3 is 14 residues. V trimming: 3 bases; J trimming: 7 bases; junction bases outside the gene matches: 9. The CDR3: CASSSGRDRAGYTF. In DNA form, the CDR3 reads TGCGCCAGCAGCTCTGGGCGTGACAGGGCTGGCTACACCTTC.

This clone is a singleton in its sample. The chain couples TRBV19 to TRBJ1-5; 8 nucleotides line up with TRBD1. With 6 bases clipped from V and 0 bases from J, the junction kept 7 bases outside the gene matches. CDR1 is LNHDA, CDR2 SQIVND, per germline (reference sequence). The CDR3 extends over 16 amino acids. The CDR3 region is CASSTGQALSNQPQHF. CDR3 nucleotides: TGTGCCAGTAGCACGGGACAGGCCCTTAGCAATCAGCCCCAGCATTTT.

The table lists this clone with a count of one. This chain joins TRBV10-2 and TRBJ1-5, with 9 bases matching TRBD1. Per the germline V gene, CDR1 is WSHSY and CDR2 is SAAADI. V gave up 3 bases and J gave up 5 bases; unmatched junction bases: 14. The CDR3 has 18 amino acids. The CDR3 DNA sequence: TGCGCCAGCAGTGACCATAGATCAACAGGGGGCGGTCATCAGCCCCAGCATTTT. Translating it yields CASSDHRSTGGGHQPQHF.

This rearrangement joins TRBV4-1 to TRBJ1-2; 8 bases line up with TRBD1. CDR3 size: 14 residues. The germline V gene has CDR1 MGHRA and CDR2 YSYEKL. The trim removed 2 bases at V and 7 bases at J, leaving 6 bases unmatched. The CDR3 region has the DNA TGCGCCAGCAGCCAACCGGACAGGGCTGGTGGCTACACCTTC. Protein sequence: CASSQPDRAGGYTF.

This clone was picked up a small number of times. The rearrangement links TRBV18 to TRBJ1-3; TRBD1 agrees at 8 bases. The CDR3 totals 19 residues. V was clipped by 2 bases and J by 4 bases; unmatched bases: 16. Germline CDR1 is KGHSH and CDR2 is LQKENI. The CDR3 protein is CASSPTGQGRSSRGNTIYF. The CDR3 DNA follows: TGTGCCAGCTCACCAACCGGACAGGGCAGGTCCTCGCGCGGAAACACCATATATTTT.

The genes are TRBV10-3 and TRBJ1-4; the match to TRBD1 covers 8 bases. Trimming took 6 bases from V and 3 from J; bases not matched to a gene: 3. This CDR3 spans 14 amino acids. Germline lookup yields CDR1 ENHRY and CDR2 SYGVKD. This CDR3 reads CAIRPGGSNEKLFF. DNA of the CDR3: TGTGCCATCAGACCAGGGGGCTCTAATGAAAAACTGTTTTTT.

This clone was counted a single time. This chain joins TRBV6-5 and TRBJ1-3; D is uncertain. CDR3 length: 14 amino acids. V was pared by 6 bases and J by 0 bases, with 9 bases between. In germline, CDR1 is MNHEY, CDR2 SVGAGI. CDR3 residues: CASRVTISGNTIYF. The CDR3 DNA is TGTGCCAGCAGAGTGACAATCTCTGGAAACACCATATATTTT.

The rearrangement uses TRBV7-8 and TRBJ1-2, with D possibly matching TRBD1 (5 bases). Germline-derived CDR1 and CDR2 are SGHVS and FQNEAQ. The CDR3 spans 16 residues. V lost 5 bases and J 4 bases, leaving 20 bases between the germline ends. This CDR3 reads CASSAGRGSTIYGYTF. The CDR3 DNA is TGTGCCAGCAGCGCAGGGAGGGGCTCCACCATCTATGGCTACACCTTC.

The chain has TRBV19 and TRBJ2-7, with D tentatively TRBD1 (6 bases). CDR3 length: 17 amino acids. Germline CDR1 is LNHDA and CDR2 is SQIVND (reference sequence). V lost 1 base to trimming and J lost 3 bases, with 19 bases between them. The CDR3 reads CASSIALRLKGGYEQYF. The CDR3 bases are TGTGCCAGTAGTATAGCCCTCCGACTCAAAGGGGGCTACGAGCAGTACTTC.

The chain links TRBV6-5 to TRBJ2-3, with D perhaps TRBD1 (6 bases). Trimming removed 1 base at V and 1 base at J, with 12 bases between. CDR3 size: 16 residues. Germline CDR1 MNHEY, CDR2 SVGAGI. The DNA of the CDR3 is TGTGCCAGCAGTTACTTGGGGGCGTTGGGCACAGATACGCAGTATTTT. Translation: CASSYLGALGTDTQYF.

The J gene is TRBJ1-2, the V gene TRBV2, with 9 bases aligning to TRBD1. The V gene end was trimmed by 8 bases and the J gene end by 4 bases; junction bases not matched to a gene: 14. The germline gives CDR1 SNHLY, CDR2 FYNNEI. CDR3 size: 16 residues. CDR3: CASRSLPGQGIYGYTF. In DNA, the CDR3 is TGTGCCAGCCGATCTTTACCGGGACAGGGCATCTATGGCTACACCTTC. The variable domain in full, with the rest retrieved from reference TRBV2 and TRBJ1-2, is EPEVTQTPSHQVTQMGQEVILRCVPISNHLYFYWYRQILGQKVEFLVSFYNNEISEKSEIFDDQFSVERPDGSNFTLKIRSTKLEDSAMYFCASRSLPGQGIYGYTFGSGTRLTVV.

The rearrangement links TRBV19 to TRBJ2-2; D is ambiguous. V was cut by 3 bases and J by 6 bases, with 8 bases left in between. Germline V CDR1 and CDR2: LNHDA, SQIVND (reference sequence). The CDR3 has 13 residues. CDR3 coding DNA: TGTGCCAGTAGTATTCTCGGGTCCGGGGAGCTGTTTTTT. This encodes CASSILGSGELFF.

The V call is TRBV6-4, the J call TRBJ2-1, with TRBD2 matching over 9 bases. After removal of 4 bases from V and 7 bases from J, the junction contained 2 bases not matched to a gene. This CDR3 region has 13 residues. Germline CDR1 is MRHNA and CDR2 is SNTAGT. The DNA of the CDR3 is TGTGCCAGCAGTGTTACTAGCGGGAATGAGCAGTTCTTC. It codes for CASSVTSGNEQFF.

The genes are TRBV5-8 and TRBJ1-3; D possibly corresponds to TRBD1 (5 bases). Germline lookup yields CDR1 SGHTS and CDR2 YDEGEE. The V end lost 1 base, the J end lost 1 base, and 12 bases lay between the germline ends. CDR3 length equals 16 residues. DNA for the CDR3: TGTGCCAGCAGCTTGACTATAAAGGGGTCTGGAAACACCATATATTTT. Residues: CASSLTIKGSGNTIYF.

This chain uses TRBV5-1 with TRBJ1-6; tentative D call: TRBD1 (5 bases). Per the germline V gene, CDR1 is SGHRS and CDR2 is YFSETQ. The CDR3 spans 18 residues. Trimming pared 4 bases from V and 0 bases from J, leaving 17 bases between. CDR3 protein: CASSRFDSLSSYNSPLHF. CDR3 nucleotides: TGCGCCAGCAGCAGATTCGACAGTCTGAGCTCCTATAATTCACCCCTCCACTTT.

The rearrangement links TRBV4-2 to TRBJ2-5; TRBD2 might be the D (7 bases). V lost 1 base, J lost 4 bases, and 16 bases lay in between. Germline CDR1 and CDR2: LGHNA and YNFKEQ. The CDR3 length is 16 residues. The CDR3 region is CASSQASGAGVETQYF. The CDR3, as DNA: TGTGCCAGCAGCCAAGCCTCAGGGGCGGGAGTAGAGACCCAGTACTTC.

The V gene is TRBV2, the J gene TRBJ2-2, with unresolved D. CDR3 length: 13 amino acids. Trimming shortened V by 4 bases and J by 1 base, and 4 bases separated the two germline ends. Germline CDR1 SNHLY, CDR2 FYNNEI. Here the CDR3 DNA reads TGTGCCAGCAGTGGACAGAACACCGGGGAGCTGTTTTTT. Translation: CASSGQNTGELFF.

This clone was detected only a few times. V gene TRBV7-2 combines with J gene TRBJ1-2; D may be TRBD1 (5 bases). Trimming shortened V by 2 bases and J by 1 base, and 14 bases separated the two germline ends. This CDR3 comprises 16 residues. The germline CDR1 and CDR2 sequences are SGHTA and FQGNSA. The CDR3 protein is CASSLSVDRFNYGYTF. As DNA, the CDR3 is TGTGCCAGCAGCTTATCCGTCGACAGATTTAACTATGGCTACACCTTC.

A few counts support this clone. The chain combines TRBV28 with TRBJ2-1; TRBD2 agrees at 15 bases. V lost 4 bases, J lost 5 bases, and 9 bases stayed unmatched. This CDR3 spans 18 amino acids. Germline V gene data show CDR1 as MDHEN and CDR2 as SYDVKM. The CDR3 sequence is CASSSWTSGRADHNEQFF. The CDR3, as DNA: TGTGCCAGCAGTTCCTGGACTAGCGGGAGGGCCGACCACAATGAGCAGTTCTTC.

The chain is built from TRBV19 and TRBJ1-5; 11 nucleotides match TRBD1. The CDR3 spans 17 residues. After removal of 6 bases from V and 0 bases from J, the junction contained 7 bases not matched to a gene. CDR1 LNHDA and CDR2 SQIVND come from the germline V gene (reference sequence). The CDR3 region has the DNA TGTGCCAGTAGAGGGGACAGGGGGTCTTATAGCAATCAGCCCCAGCATTTT. It encodes CASRGDRGSYSNQPQHF.

This clone was recorded once. The chain is built from TRBV2 and TRBJ2-7; the match to TRBD1 covers 9 bases. The CDR3 sequence is 12 residues long. The V gene's germline CDR1 is SNHLY and CDR2 FYNNEI. V lost 10 bases to trimming and J lost 5 bases; unmatched junction nucleotides: 6. The CDR3 DNA reads TGTGCCAATCGGGACAGGGTTGACGAGCAGTACTTC. This translates into CANRDRVDEQYF.

In nucleotides, the CDR3 is TGTGCCAGCAGCCCCCTGCGGTTGACAGATGAGCAGTTCTTC. Translation: CASSPLRLTDEQFF. The rearrangement uses TRBV7-8 and TRBJ2-1; possible D gene TRBD1, 5 bases. V lost 5 bases and J 8 bases, leaving 16 bases between the germline ends. Germline lookup yields CDR1 SGHVS and CDR2 FQNEAQ. The CDR3 loop spans 14 amino acids.

V gene TRBV6-5 combines with J gene TRBJ1-6; the D is unclear. The ends were cut back, 5 bases at V and 10 bases at J, with 12 bases in the middle. Germline V lookup: CDR1 MNHEY, CDR2 SVGAGI. The CDR3 spans 13 residues. As DNA, the CDR3 is TGTGCCAGCAGTCACCTCTCTCAGTCACCCCTCCACTTT. Translated, it gives CASSHLSQSPLHF.

The chain links TRBV6-5 to TRBJ2-7; 7 positions agree with TRBD1. The CDR3 covers 15 residues. Germline trimming cut 2 bases from V and 3 bases from J; bases unmatched to any gene: 7. CDR1 is MNHEY and CDR2 is SVGAGI in the germline V gene. The CDR3 loop reads CASSYGPRDSYEQYF. CDR3 nucleotides: TGTGCCAGCAGTTACGGGCCCCGGGACAGCTACGAGCAGTACTTC.

The chain has TRBV9 and TRBJ1-2; weak D call: TRBD1 (6 bases). The CDR3 has 15 amino acids. Trimming pared 1 base from V and 2 bases from J, leaving 12 bases between. Germline V lookup: CDR1 SGDLS, CDR2 YYNGEE. CDR3 in amino acids: CASSVRPQGNYGYTF. The CDR3 DNA reads TGTGCCAGCAGCGTAAGACCCCAGGGGAACTATGGCTACACCTTC.

V gene TRBV29-1 combines with J gene TRBJ2-1; the match to TRBD1 covers 7 bases. With 3 bases clipped from V and 7 bases from J, the junction kept 12 bases outside the gene matches. This CDR3 is 15 amino acids long. Germline lookup yields CDR1 SQVTM and CDR2 ANQGSEA. The chain's CDR3 is CSVDQRQGVRNEQFF. DNA of the CDR3: TGCAGCGTTGATCAGCGGCAGGGGGTTAGGAATGAGCAGTTCTTC.

For the CDR3, the DNA is TGTGCCAGCAGCTTAGATTTTAGCAATGAGCAGTTCTTC. Its translation: CASSLDFSNEQFF. The J gene is TRBJ2-1, the V gene TRBV7-3; no reliable D call. The V and J ends lost 2 bases and 6 bases respectively, with 8 bases between them. Germline V gives CDR1 SGHTA, CDR2 FQGTGA. The CDR3 runs to 13 residues.

This clone was seen only once. Additional DNA sequences in this sample encode the identical CDR3. This chain connects TRBV2 to TRBJ1-2; 7 nucleotides line up with TRBD1. CDR1 and CDR2 from the germline V gene are SNHLY and FYNNEI. V dropped 3 bases and J dropped 2; count of bases not matched to a gene: 0. The CDR3 consists of 13 residues. This chain's CDR3 is CASSEDRNYGYTF. The CDR3 nucleotides are TGTGCCAGCAGTGAGGACAGGAACTATGGCTACACCTTC.

The chain combines TRBV30 with TRBJ2-2, with 8 bases aligning to TRBD2. The CDR3 is 16 residues long. The V gene end was trimmed by 2 bases and the J gene end by 3 bases; junction bases not matched to a gene: 8. From germline, CDR1 is GTSNPN and CDR2 SVGIG (reference sequence). CDR3 coding DNA: TGTGCCTGGAGTCTAATTGGGACTAGTTACACCGGGGAGCTGTTTTTT. This sequence encodes CAWSLIGTSYTGELFF.

The genes are TRBV6-5 and TRBJ1-2; D perhaps matches TRBD1 (6 bases). The V gene lost 3 bases and the J gene lost 3 bases, with 17 bases spanning the gap. Germline CDR1 is MNHEY and CDR2 is SVGAGI. This CDR3 comprises 16 residues. Here the CDR3 reads CASSYDRGGIDYGYTF. The CDR3 DNA sequence: TGTGCCAGCAGTTATGACCGCGGGGGCATCGACTATGGCTACACCTTC.